This T cell receptor beta chain was captured by sequencing in a study of cytomegalovirus exposure and HLA in healthy donors. Produced via immunoSEQ multiplex PCR; TCRdb's table is partial and in-frame only. Among tens of thousands of clones listed, 94% were seen once. The CDR3 length is 15 residues. After removal of 4 bases from V and 8 bases from J, the junction contained 13 bases not matched to a gene. Per germline, CDR1 MGHRA and CDR2 YSYEKL. The material sequenced was PBMCs. The receptor's source is a woman younger than 35 in good health and CMV-seronegative. V usage is TRBV4-1 and J usage is TRBJ1-1; the match to TRBD1 covers 7 bases. CDR3 amino acids: CASSLGRQGGPEAFF. The CDR3, as DNA: TGCGCCAGCAGCCTGGGAAGACAGGGTGGACCCGAAGCTTTCTTT.